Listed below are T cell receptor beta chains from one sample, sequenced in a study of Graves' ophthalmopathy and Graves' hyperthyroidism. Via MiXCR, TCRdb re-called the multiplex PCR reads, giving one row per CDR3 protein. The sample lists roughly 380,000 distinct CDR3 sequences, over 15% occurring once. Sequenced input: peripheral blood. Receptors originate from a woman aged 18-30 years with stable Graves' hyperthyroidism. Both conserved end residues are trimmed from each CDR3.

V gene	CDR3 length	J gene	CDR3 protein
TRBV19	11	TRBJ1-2	ASSMGSRTEWA
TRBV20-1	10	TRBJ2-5	SAREVGETQY
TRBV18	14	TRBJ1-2	ASSPELGGAEYGYT
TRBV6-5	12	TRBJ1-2	ASSYPGQGDGYT
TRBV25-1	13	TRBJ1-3	ASSERRFSGNTIY
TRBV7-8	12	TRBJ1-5	ASSLGGSSQPQH
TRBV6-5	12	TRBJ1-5	ASSFAGYNQPQH
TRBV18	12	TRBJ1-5	ASSPYRRNQPQH
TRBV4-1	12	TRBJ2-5	ASSQGGSEETQY
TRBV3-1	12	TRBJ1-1	ASSQARDRTEAF
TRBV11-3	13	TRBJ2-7	ASSGTRTGVFKQY
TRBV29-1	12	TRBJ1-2	SVVFRQGRGGYT
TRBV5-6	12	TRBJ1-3	ASSLLLPGNTIY
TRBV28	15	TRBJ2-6	ASSSDRGHSGANVLT
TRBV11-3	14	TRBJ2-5	ASSLARDRKVETQY
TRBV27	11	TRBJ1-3	ACSDFSGNTIY
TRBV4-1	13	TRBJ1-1	ASSQEGGRNTEAF